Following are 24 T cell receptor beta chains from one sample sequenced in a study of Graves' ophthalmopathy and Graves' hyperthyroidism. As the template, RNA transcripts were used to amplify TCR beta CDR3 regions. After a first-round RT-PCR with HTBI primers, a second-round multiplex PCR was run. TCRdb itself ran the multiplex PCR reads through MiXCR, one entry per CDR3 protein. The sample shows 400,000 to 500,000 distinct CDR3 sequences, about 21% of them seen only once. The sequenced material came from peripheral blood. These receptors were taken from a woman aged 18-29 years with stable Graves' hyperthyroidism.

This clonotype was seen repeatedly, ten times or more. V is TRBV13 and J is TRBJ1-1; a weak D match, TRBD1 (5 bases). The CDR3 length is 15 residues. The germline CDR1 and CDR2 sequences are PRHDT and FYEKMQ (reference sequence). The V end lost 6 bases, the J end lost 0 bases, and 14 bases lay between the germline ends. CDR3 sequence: CASRSRGGLNTEAFF. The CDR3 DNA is TGTGCCAGCAGATCTAGGGGTGGCTTGAACACTGAAGCTTTCTTT.

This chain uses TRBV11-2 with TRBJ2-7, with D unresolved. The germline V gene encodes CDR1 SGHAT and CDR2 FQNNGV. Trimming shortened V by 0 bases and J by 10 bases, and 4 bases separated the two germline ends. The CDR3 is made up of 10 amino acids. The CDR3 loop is CASSLDRQYF. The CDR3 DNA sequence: TGTGCCAGCAGCTTAGATAGACAGTACTTC.

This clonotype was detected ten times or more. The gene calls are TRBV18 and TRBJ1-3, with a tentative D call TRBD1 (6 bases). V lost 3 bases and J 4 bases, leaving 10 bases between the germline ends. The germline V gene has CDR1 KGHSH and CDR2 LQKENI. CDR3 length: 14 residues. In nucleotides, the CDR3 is TGTGCCAGCTCACCGTACAGGGAAGGAAACACCATATATTTT. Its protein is CASSPYREGNTIYF.

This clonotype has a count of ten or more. DNA of the CDR3: TGTGCCAGCAGCTGGGGAGGCGCGGCCTACGAGCAGTACTTC. Protein: CASSWGGAAYEQYF. The rearrangement joins TRBV12-3 or TRBV12-4 to TRBJ2-7; the D gene is possibly TRBD2 (6 bases). Deletions cut 6 bases from V and 2 bases from J, with 14 bases between. This CDR3 spans 14 amino acids.

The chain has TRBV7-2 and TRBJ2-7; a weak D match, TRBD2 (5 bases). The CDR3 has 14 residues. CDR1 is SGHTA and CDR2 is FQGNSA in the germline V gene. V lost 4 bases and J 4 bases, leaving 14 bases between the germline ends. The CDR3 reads CASSSQDGNYEQYF. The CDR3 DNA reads TGTGCCAGCAGCTCCCAGGACGGGAATTACGAGCAGTACTTC.

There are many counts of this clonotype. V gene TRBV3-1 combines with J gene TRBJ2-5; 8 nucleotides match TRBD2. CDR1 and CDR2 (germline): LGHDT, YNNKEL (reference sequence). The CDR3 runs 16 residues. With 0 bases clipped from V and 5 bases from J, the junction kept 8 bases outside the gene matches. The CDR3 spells CASSQDTGGPYETQYF. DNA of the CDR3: TGTGCCAGCAGCCAAGATACGGGAGGGCCGTACGAGACCCAGTACTTC.

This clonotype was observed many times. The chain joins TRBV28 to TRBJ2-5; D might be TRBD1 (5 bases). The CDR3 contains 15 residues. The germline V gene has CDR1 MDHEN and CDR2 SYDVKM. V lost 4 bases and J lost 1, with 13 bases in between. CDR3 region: CASSYYADTQETQYF. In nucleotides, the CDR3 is TGTGCCAGCAGTTACTACGCGGACACCCAAGAGACCCAGTACTTC.

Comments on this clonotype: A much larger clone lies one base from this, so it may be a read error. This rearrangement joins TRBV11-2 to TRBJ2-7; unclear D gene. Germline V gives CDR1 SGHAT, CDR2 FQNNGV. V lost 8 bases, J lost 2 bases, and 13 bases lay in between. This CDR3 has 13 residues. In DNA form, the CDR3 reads TGTGCCAGCGGGAACAGCGAGGCCTACGAGCAGTACTTC. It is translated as CASGNSEAYEQYF.

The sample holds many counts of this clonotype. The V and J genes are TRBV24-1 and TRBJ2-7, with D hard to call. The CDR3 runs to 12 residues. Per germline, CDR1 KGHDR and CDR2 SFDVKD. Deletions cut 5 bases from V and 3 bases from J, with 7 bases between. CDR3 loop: CATSVGVYEQYF. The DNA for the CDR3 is TGTGCCACCAGTGTCGGAGTCTACGAGCAGTACTTC.

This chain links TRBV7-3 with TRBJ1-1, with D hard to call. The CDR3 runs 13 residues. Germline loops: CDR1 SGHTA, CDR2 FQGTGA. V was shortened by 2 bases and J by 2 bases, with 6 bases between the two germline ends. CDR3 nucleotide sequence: TGTGCCAGCAGCTTAGCTCATAACACTGAAGCTTTCTTT. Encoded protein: CASSLAHNTEAFF.

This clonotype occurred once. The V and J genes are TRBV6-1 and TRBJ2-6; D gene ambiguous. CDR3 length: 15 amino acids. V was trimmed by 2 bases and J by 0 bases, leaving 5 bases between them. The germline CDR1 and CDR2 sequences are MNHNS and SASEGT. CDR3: CASSERASGANVLTF. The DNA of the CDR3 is TGTGCCAGCAGTGAACGTGCCTCTGGGGCCAACGTCCTGACTTTC.

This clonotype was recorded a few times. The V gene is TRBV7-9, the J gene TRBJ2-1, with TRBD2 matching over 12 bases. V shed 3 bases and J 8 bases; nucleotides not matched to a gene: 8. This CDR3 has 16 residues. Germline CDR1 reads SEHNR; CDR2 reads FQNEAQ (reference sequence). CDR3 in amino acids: CASSFQTSGRADEQFF. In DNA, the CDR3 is TGTGCCAGCAGCTTCCAGACTAGCGGGAGAGCTGATGAGCAGTTCTTC.

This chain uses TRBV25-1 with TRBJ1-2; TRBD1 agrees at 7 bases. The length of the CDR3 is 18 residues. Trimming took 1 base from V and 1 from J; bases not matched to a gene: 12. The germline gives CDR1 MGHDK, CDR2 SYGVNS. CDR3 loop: CASSESTPRQGVNYGYTF. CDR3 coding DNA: TGTGCCAGCAGTGAATCGACCCCCCGACAGGGCGTTAACTATGGCTACACCTTC.

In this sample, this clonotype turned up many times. The CDR3 loop reads CASSLVQISTDTQYF. Here the CDR3 DNA reads TGTGCCAGCAGCTTAGTCCAGATTAGCACAGATACGCAGTATTTT. The chain recombines TRBV11-2 with TRBJ2-3; no firm D call. V was pared by 1 base and J by 0 bases, with 8 bases between. Germline V lookup: CDR1 SGHAT, CDR2 FQNNGV. The CDR3 contains 15 residues.

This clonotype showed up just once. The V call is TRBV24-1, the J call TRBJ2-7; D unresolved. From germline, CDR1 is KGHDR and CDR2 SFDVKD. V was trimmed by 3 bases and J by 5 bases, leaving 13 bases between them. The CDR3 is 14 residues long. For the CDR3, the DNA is TGTGCCACCAGTGATCCATGGTCAAGCAACGAGCAGTACTTC. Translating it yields CATSDPWSSNEQYF.

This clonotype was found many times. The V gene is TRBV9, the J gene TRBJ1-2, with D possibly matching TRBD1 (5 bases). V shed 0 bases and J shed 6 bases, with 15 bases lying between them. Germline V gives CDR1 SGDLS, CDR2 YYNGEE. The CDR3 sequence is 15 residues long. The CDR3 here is CASSVDAGTGDGYTF. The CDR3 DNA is TGTGCCAGCAGCGTAGATGCGGGGACGGGGGATGGCTACACCTTC.

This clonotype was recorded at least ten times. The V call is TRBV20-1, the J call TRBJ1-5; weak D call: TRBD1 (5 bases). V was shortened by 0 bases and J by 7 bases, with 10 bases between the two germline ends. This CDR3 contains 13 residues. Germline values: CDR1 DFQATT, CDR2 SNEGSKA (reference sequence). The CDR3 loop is CSARDKGVQPQHF. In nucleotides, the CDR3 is TGCAGTGCTAGAGATAAAGGGGTCCAGCCCCAGCATTTT.

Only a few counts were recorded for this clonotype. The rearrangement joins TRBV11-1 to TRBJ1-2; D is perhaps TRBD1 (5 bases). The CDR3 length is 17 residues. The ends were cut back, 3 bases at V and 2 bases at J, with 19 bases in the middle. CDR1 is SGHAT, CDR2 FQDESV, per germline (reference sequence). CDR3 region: CASSFSPRAGINYGYTF. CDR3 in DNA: TGTGCCAGCAGCTTCTCCCCTCGGGCAGGGATAAACTATGGCTACACCTTC. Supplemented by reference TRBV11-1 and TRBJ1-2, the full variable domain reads EAEVAQSPRYKITEKSQAVAFWCDPISGHATLYWYRQILGQGPELLVQFQDESVVDDSQLPKDRFSAERLKGVDSTLKIQPAELGDSAMYLCASSFSPRAGINYGYTFGSGTRLTVV.

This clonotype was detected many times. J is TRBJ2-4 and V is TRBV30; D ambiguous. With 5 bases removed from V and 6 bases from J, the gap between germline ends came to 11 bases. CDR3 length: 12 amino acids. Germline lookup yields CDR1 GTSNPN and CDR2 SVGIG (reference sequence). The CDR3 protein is CAWGNRRNIQYF. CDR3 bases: TGTGCCTGGGGGAACAGAAGAAACATTCAGTACTTC.

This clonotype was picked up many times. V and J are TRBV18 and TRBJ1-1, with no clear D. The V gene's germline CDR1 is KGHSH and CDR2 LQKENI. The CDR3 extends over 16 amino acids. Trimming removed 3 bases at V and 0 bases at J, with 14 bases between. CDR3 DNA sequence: TGTGCCAGCTCACCGTCCAGTAGTAAAATGAACACTGAAGCTTTCTTT. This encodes CASSPSSSKMNTEAFF.

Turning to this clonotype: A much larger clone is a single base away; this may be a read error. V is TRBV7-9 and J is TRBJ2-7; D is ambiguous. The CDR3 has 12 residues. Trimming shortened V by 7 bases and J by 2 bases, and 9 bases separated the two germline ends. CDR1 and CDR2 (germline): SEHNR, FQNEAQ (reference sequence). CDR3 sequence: CASKDGTYEQYF. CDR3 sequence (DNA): TGTGCCAGCAAGGACGGCACCTACGAGCAGTACTTC.

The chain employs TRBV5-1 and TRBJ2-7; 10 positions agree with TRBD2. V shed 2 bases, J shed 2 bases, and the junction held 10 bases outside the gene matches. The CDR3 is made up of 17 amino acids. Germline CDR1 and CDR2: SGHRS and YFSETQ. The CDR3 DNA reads TGCGCCAGCAGCTTCAGCTCCCTAGCGGGAGCCCCCTACGAGCAGTACTTC. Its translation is CASSFSSLAGAPYEQYF.

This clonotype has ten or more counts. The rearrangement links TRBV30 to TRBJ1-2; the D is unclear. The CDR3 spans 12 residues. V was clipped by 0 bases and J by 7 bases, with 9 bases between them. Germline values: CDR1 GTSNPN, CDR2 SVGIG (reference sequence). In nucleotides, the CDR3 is TGTGCCTGGAGTGTGCAGCGGGTTGGCTACACCTTC. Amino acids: CAWSVQRVGYTF.

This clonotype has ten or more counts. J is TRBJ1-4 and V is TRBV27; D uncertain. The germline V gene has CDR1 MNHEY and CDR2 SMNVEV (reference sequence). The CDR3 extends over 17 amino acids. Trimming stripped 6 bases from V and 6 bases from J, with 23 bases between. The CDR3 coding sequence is TGTGCCAGCAGCCCAAACGGAGGCGCAGGAGTCTATGAAAAACTGTTTTTT. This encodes CASSPNGGAGVYEKLFF.